The entry that follows covers one TCR beta chain sequence. This record comes from a study of blood T cell repertoires in COVID-19. This CDR3 contains 18 residues. From germline, CDR1 is MGHRA and CDR2 YSYEKL. V lost 5 bases to trimming and J lost 7 bases; unmatched junction nucleotides: 19. TCRdb keeps only in-frame clones here, not all; method: immunoSEQ multiplex PCR. The sample shows around 450,000 clones, about 92% of them seen only once. The source of this sequence is a man between 18 and 29 years old who had recovered from COVID-19. Sequenced material: PBMCs or T cells enriched from blood (not recorded which). V gene TRBV4-1 combines with J gene TRBJ2-1; TRBD1 agrees at 8 bases. The CDR3 loop is CASSLIFQGAPVENEQFF. Here the CDR3 DNA reads TGCGCCAGCAGCTTAATTTTTCAGGGGGCGCCAGTTGAAAATGAGCAGTTCTTC.